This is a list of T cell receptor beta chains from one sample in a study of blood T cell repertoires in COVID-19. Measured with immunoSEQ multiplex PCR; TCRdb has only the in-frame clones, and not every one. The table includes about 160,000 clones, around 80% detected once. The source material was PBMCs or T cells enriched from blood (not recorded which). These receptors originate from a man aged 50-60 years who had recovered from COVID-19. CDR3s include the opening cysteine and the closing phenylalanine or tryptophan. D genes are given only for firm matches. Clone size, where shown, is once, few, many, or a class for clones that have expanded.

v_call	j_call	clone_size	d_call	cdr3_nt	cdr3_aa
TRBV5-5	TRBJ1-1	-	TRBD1	TGTGCCAGCAGCTCGCCCGGGACAGGGATCAGGGAAGCTTTCTTT	CASSSPGTGIREAFF
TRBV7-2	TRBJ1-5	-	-	TGTGCCAGCAGCTTAGAAAGGGGAGGGCAGCCCCAGCATTTT	CASSLERGGQPQHF
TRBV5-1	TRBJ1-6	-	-	TGCGCCAGCAGCTTGGCAGGGGAAGGTAATTCACCCCTCCACTTT	CASSLAGEGNSPLHF
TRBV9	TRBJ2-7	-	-	TGTGCCAGCAGCGTAGGAGGGGGAACAGGGCAGTACTTC	CASSVGGGTGQYF
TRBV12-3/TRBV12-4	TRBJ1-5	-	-	TGTGCCAGCAGTTTCGCAGGGGTTCAGCCCCAGCATTTT	CASSFAGVQPQHF
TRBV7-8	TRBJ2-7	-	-	TGTGCCAGCAGCTTTTCAGGGGGGCAGAACGAGCAGTACTTC	CASSFSGGQNEQYF
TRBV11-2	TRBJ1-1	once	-	TGTGCCAGCAGCTTAGAGGCGGCAGGGGTCACTGAAGCTTTCTTT	CASSLEAAGVTEAFF
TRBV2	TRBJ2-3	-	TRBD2	TGTGCCAGCAGATCGAGCGGGGGCCGCACAGATACGCAGTATTTT	CASRSSGGRTDTQYF
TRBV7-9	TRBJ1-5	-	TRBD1	TGTGCCAGCAGCTTAGGGATCATCGGACAGGGCACCAATCAGCCCCAGCATTTT	CASSLGIIGQGTNQPQHF
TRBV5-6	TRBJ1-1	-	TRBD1	TGTGCCAGCAGCTTGCCGACAGGGATGAACACTGAAGCTTTCTTT	CASSLPTGMNTEAFF
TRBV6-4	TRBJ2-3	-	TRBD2	TGTGCCAGCAGTGGAAGCGGGGGGCCCGCAGATACGCAGTATTTT	CASSGSGGPADTQYF
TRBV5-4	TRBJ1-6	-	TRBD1	TGTGCCAGCAGCCATCGGGACAGGGGTAATTCACCCCTCCACTTT	CASSHRDRGNSPLHF
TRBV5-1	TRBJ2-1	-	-	TGCGCCAGCGGGCCGGGACTCCCGGTTGGGTTCCATGAGCAGTTCTTC	CASGPGLPVGFHEQFF
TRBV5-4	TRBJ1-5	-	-	TGTGCCAGCAGCTTGGATGTCGATCAGCCCCAGCATTTT	CASSLDVDQPQHF
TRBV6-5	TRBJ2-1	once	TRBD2	TGTGCCAGCGGATCAAGCGGGGGAGGGTACAATGAGCAGTTCTTC	CASGSSGGGYNEQFF
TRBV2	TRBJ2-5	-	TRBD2	TGTGCCAGCAGTGAGGCTAGCGGGGGACAAGAGACCCAGTACTTC	CASSEASGGQETQYF
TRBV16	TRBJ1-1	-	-	TGTGCCAGCAGCCTCGAGGGGGGGACCGGAGAAGCTTTCTTT	CASSLEGGTGEAFF
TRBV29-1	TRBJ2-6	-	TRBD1	TGCAGCGTTAAACCCCAGGGGGCGGCGGGGGCCAACGTCCTGACTTTC	CSVKPQGAAGANVLTF
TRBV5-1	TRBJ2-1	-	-	TGCGCCAGCAGCTTAGGCCAGGCACCCTACAATGAGCAGTTCTTC	CASSLGQAPYNEQFF
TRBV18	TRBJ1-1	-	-	TGTGCCAGCTCACCCGCAGGGCCGGGTGTGAACACTGAAGCTTTCTTT	CASSPAGPGVNTEAFF
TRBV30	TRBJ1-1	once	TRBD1	TGTGCCTGGGAGTTGGACAGGCTGAACACTGAAGCTTTCTTT	CAWELDRLNTEAFF
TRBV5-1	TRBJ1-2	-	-	TGCGCCAGCAGCACCGGAAGGGAGGGCTACACCTTC	CASSTGREGYTF
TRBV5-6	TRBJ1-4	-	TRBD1	TGTGCCAGCAGCCAGTTGGACAGGGGAGGTGAAAAACTGTTTTTT	CASSQLDRGGEKLFF
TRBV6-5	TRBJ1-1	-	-	TGTGCCAGCAGCCGGACCCAGGGCACTGAAGCTTTCTTT	CASSRTQGTEAFF
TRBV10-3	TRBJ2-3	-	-	TGTGCCATCAAGACGACGGCCTCGGGAGATACGCAGTATTTT	CAIKTTASGDTQYF
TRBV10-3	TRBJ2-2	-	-	TGTGCCATCAGTGTGGCGGGGAACACCGGGGAGCTGTTTTTT	CAISVAGNTGELFF
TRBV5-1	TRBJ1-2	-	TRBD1	TGCGCCAGCAGCTTGTCGGGACAGGGCAACTATGGCTACACCTTC	CASSLSGQGNYGYTF
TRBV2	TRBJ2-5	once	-	TGTGCCAGCAGTGTACAACAAGAGACCCAGTACTTC	CASSVQQETQYF
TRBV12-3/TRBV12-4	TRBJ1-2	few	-	TGTGCCAGCAGTGCCGGACAGCTCTATGGCTACACCTTC	CASSAGQLYGYTF
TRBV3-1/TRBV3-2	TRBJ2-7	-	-	TGTGCCAGCAGCGAAGGGTGGGGCCAATTGCGCTCCTACGAGCAGTACTTC	CASSEGWGQLRSYEQYF
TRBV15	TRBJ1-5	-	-	TGTGCCACCAGCAGAGAGAGCAGGTCCGGGGGGCCCCAGCATTTT	CATSRESRSGGPQHF
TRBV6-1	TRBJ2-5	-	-	TGTGCCAGCAGTGAAGGGGGGCCACCTAAAGAGACCCAGTACTTC	CASSEGGPPKETQYF
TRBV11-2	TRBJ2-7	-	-	TGTGCCAGCAGCTTAGAGGCAGGACTCTCCTACGAGCAGTACTTC	CASSLEAGLSYEQYF
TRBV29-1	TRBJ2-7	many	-	TGCAGCGTTGGGACAGTAAGGGAGCAGTACTTC	CSVGTVREQYF
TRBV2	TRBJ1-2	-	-	TGTGCCAGCAGTGCCGGTCTTAACTATGGCTACACCTTC	CASSAGLNYGYTF
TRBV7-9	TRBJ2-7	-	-	TGTGCCAGCAGCTTAGTCCTAACAGGGTCGAACGAGCAGTACTTC	CASSLVLTGSNEQYF
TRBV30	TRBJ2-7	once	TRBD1	TGTGCCTGGGCCGGACAGGAGAGGGGGTTCTCCTACGAGCAGTACTTC	CAWAGQERGFSYEQYF
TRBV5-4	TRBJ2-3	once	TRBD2	TGTGCCAGCAGCCGGGAGGTGCGGGACTTGACAGATACGCAGTATTTT	CASSREVRDLTDTQYF
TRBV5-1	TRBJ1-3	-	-	TGCGCCAGCAGCTTGACGGGTGACACCATATATTTT	CASSLTGDTIYF
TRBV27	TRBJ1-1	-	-	TGTGCCAGCAGTCCGCAACAGGGTATTGGTACTGAAGCTTTCTTT	CASSPQQGIGTEAFF
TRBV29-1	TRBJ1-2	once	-	TGCAGCGTGGCGAGGGAGAGCGGCTACACCTTC	CSVARESGYTF
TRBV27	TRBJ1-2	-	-	TGTGCCAGCAGTTTGGTGGGCACGCCAAACTATGGCTACACCTTC	CASSLVGTPNYGYTF
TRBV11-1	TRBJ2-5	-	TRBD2	TGTGCCAGCAGCTCCGGGGGGAAGGAGACCCAGTACTTC	CASSSGGKETQYF
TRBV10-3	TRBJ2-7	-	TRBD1	TGTGCCATCGGTCCGGGACAGCGAACCTACGAGCAGTACTTC	CAIGPGQRTYEQYF
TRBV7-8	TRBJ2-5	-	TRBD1	TGTGCCAGCAGCTTAAGACAGGGGGTGGGGACCCAGTACTTC	CASSLRQGVGTQYF
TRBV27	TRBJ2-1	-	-	TGTGCCAGCAGTCTGGGTTTCGGGAGTGAGCAGTTCTTC	CASSLGFGSEQFF
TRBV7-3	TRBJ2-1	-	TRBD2	TGTGCCAGCAGAATAGCGGGGGGCCAGGATGAGCAGTTCTTC	CASRIAGGQDEQFF
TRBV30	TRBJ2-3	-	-	TGTGCCTGTTCACTCGCCTGGAGCACAGATACGCAGTATTTT	CACSLAWSTDTQYF
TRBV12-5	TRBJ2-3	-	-	TGTGCTAGTGGGGGGACAACTAGCACAGATACGCAGTATTTT	CASGGTTSTDTQYF